This TCR beta chain comes out of a study of hypomethylating agent response in myelodysplastic syndrome. Whole-study findings and limits: The cohort was small, with only about 10 patients analyzed.

Comment on this clone: The antigen remains undetermined.

Original analysis: Around 1.7% of 170,000 or so clonotypes matched previously reported viral-epitope-specific VDJdb entries. Sequencing was performed with immunoSEQ multiplex PCR; in TCRdb, only in-frame clones are kept and a portion is missing. The DNA was the basis for D and trimming; V, J and clone size are from that table. The table includes 3,200 or so clones, roughly 87% detected once. The specimen comprised bone marrow, sampled before or after starting hypomethylating agent treatment for myelodysplastic syndrome (not recorded which). This TCR came from a human donor with myelodysplastic syndrome.

Here the CDR3 reads CASSLRRSRDTQYF. CDR3 sequence (DNA): TGTGCCAGCAGCTTGCGAAGGAGTCGGGATACGCAGTATTTT. The chain couples TRBV5-4 to TRBJ2-3; D uncertain. V was clipped by 1 base and J by 6 bases, with 12 bases between them. CDR3 size: 14 residues. Germline V gives CDR1 SGHNT, CDR2 YYREEE (reference sequence).